The TCR beta chain described here comes from a study of post-analysis software for immune sequencing data. At the level of the study: Patients had relapsing-remitting, secondary progressive or progressive-relapsing multiple sclerosis; some lacked subtype.

Trimming removed 0 bases at V and 3 bases at J, with 3 bases between. From germline, CDR1 is MNHEY and CDR2 SVGAGI. This CDR3 has 13 residues. Researchers reported that TCR beta cDNA libraries carried unique molecular identifiers. Once about 0.9 to 11 million T cells were used, 400,000 to 550,000 cDNA molecules resulted. TCRdb reprocessed the PCR reads via MiXCR and lists one record per CDR3 protein. Here the sample spans about 460,000 distinct CDR3 sequences, roughly 45% being singletons. With respect to this clonotype: Its matching antigen is unknown.

Study-wide findings and caveats: The five TRBV segments detected at higher frequency in patients than in controls included TRBV5-6, TRBV5-1 and TRBV20-1. Multiple sclerosis patients showed significantly lower normalized Chao1 diversity than controls did. Under F measure analysis, samples from one preparation batch co-clustered strongly.

Material: blood. This clonotype originated in a girl between 5 and 17 years old with multiple sclerosis. The V and J genes are TRBV6-5 and TRBJ1-5; no clear D gene. The CDR3 coding sequence is TGTGCCAGCAGTTACTCTTTCAATCAGCCCCAGCATTTT. It encodes CASSYSFNQPQHF.